Listed here are 9 T cell receptor beta chains from one sample, sequenced in a study of blood T cells in healthy people across ages. It was with a sample-barcoded 5' primer and a J-beta primer mix that a second PCR of about 6 to 12 cycles was run. Each CDR3 protein gets one entry after TCRdb re-called the 5' RACE reads with MiXCR. Counted here are around 800,000 distinct CDR3 sequences, under 45% occurring once; the ten biggest clones make up about a fifth. Sequencing was performed on blood. These receptors all stem from a man aged 60 to 69 in good health.

This clonotype was found a few times. V and J are TRBV12-3 or TRBV12-4 and TRBJ2-3, with D possibly being TRBD1 or TRBD2 (7 bases each). Trimming left V 0 bases short and J 10 bases short, with 17 bases between. This CDR3 spans 15 amino acids. As DNA, the CDR3 is TGTGCCAGCAGTTTAGCCCCAGGGGGAGGGGAGGCGCAGTATTTT. This codes for CASSLAPGGGEAQYF.

This clonotype was detected many times. V and J are TRBV18 and TRBJ2-6; D not certain. The CDR3 runs 14 residues. V lost 8 bases, J lost 2 bases, and 10 bases lay in between. Germline CDR1 is KGHSH and CDR2 is LQKENI. The CDR3 region has the DNA TGTGCCAGCAGCCCCGGACCTGGGGCCAACGTCCTGACTTTC. Protein: CASSPGPGANVLTF.

The chain links TRBV7-8 to TRBJ2-5; the D gene is possibly TRBD2 (6 bases). This CDR3 spans 16 amino acids. Trimming pared 5 bases from V and 4 bases from J, leaving 20 bases between. The V gene's germline CDR1 is SGHVS and CDR2 FQNEAQ. The CDR3 DNA reads as TGTGCCAGCAGCATCATAGGAGGGTTGGGACGAGAGACCCAGTACTTC. As protein: CASSIIGGLGRETQYF.

The chain combines TRBV11-2 with TRBJ1-2; D might be TRBD1 (5 bases). The CDR3 consists of 16 residues. CDR1 SGHAT and CDR2 FQNNGV come from the germline V gene. V shed 0 bases and J shed 8 bases, with 19 bases lying between them. The CDR3 sequence: CASSLDQGAPTWGYTF. The CDR3 bases are TGTGCCAGCAGCTTAGATCAAGGGGCACCAACCTGGGGCTACACCTTC.

The V gene is TRBV7-2, the J gene TRBJ1-3; D possibly corresponds to TRBD1 (6 bases). Trimming removed 5 bases from V and 2 bases from J, with 13 bases in between. Per the germline V gene, CDR1 is SGHTA and CDR2 is FQGNSA. CDR3 length: 15 residues. The CDR3 sequence is CASSPMGAAGNTIYF. CDR3 in DNA: TGTGCCAGCAGCCCGATGGGGGCGGCTGGAAACACCATATATTTT. The variable domain in full, with the rest retrieved from reference TRBV7-2 and TRBJ1-3, is GAGVSQSPSNKVTEKGKDVELRCDPISGHTALYWYRQSLGQGLEFLIYFQGNSAPDKSGLPSDRFSAERTGGSVSTLTIQRTQQEDSAVYLCASSPMGAAGNTIYFGEGSWLTVV.

The chain is built from TRBV7-8 and TRBJ2-1; 9 bases line up with TRBD1. The CDR3 loop spans 16 amino acids. V dropped 5 bases and J dropped 4; count of bases not matched to a gene: 9. In germline, CDR1 is SGHVS, CDR2 FQNEAQ. As DNA, the CDR3 is TGTGCCAGCAGCACAACAGGGGGCCCCCTTTACAATGAGCAGTTCTTC. It is translated as CASSTTGGPLYNEQFF.

This chain uses TRBV20-1 with TRBJ1-1, with unresolved D. Germline CDR1 reads DFQATT; CDR2 reads SNEGSKA (reference sequence). The V and J ends lost 4 bases and 1 base respectively, with 10 bases between them. CDR3 length: 13 amino acids. This CDR3 reads CSAKGQENTEAFF. The CDR3 region has the DNA TGCAGTGCTAAAGGGCAGGAGAACACTGAAGCTTTCTTT.

This clonotype was detected only a few times. This rearrangement joins TRBV5-1 to TRBJ2-5; no definite D call. The CDR3 is 14 amino acids. V dropped 0 bases and J dropped 2 bases, with 8 bases sitting between them. Germline V gene data show CDR1 as SGHRS and CDR2 as YFSETQ. The CDR3 is CASSLGVLQETQYF. CDR3 in DNA: TGCGCCAGCAGCTTGGGGGTCCTACAAGAGACCCAGTACTTC. Full variable domain (outside the CDR3, taken from reference TRBV5-1 and TRBJ2-5): KAGVTQTPRYLIKTRGQQVTLSCSPISGHRSVSWYQQTPGQGLQFLFEYFSETQRNKGNFPGRFSGRQFSNSRSEMNVSTLELGDSALYLCASSLGVLQETQYFGPGTRLLVL.

This clonotype was seen only a few times. V usage is TRBV28 and J usage is TRBJ2-7, with D perhaps TRBD1 (6 bases). Trimming left V 6 bases short and J 2 bases short, with 20 bases between. This CDR3 region has 16 residues. CDR1 is MDHEN, CDR2 SYDVKM, per germline. DNA for the CDR3: TGTGCCAGCAGAGGGCTGGTACGGGACACCCCCTACGAGCAGTACTTC. Encoded protein: CASRGLVRDTPYEQYF.